This entry is about one TCR beta chain. The sample belongs to a study of radiotherapy plus CTLA-4 blockade in lung cancer. Assay used: immunoSEQ multiplex PCR; TCRdb lists only in-frame clones, some missing. The sample records 70,000 to 90,000 clones, 84% being singletons. Focal radiation plus CTLA-4 blockade with ipilimumab was administered to patients who had chemo-refractory metastatic non-small-cell lung cancer. The clonotype originates from a human donor with non-small cell lung cancer who had stable disease on radiotherapy plus ipilimumab. The specimen comprised peripheral blood, sampled from a patient treated with radiotherapy plus ipilimumab.

In DNA form, the CDR3 reads TGCGCCAGCAGCTCGGGGGGAAGCAATCAGCCCCAGCATTTT. It specifies CASSSGGSNQPQHF. V usage is TRBV5-1 and J usage is TRBJ1-5; D might be TRBD1 (5 bases). The CDR3 is 14 residues long. Germline-derived CDR1 and CDR2 are SGHRS and YFSETQ. The V end lost 3 bases, the J end lost 1 base, and 8 bases lay between the germline ends.